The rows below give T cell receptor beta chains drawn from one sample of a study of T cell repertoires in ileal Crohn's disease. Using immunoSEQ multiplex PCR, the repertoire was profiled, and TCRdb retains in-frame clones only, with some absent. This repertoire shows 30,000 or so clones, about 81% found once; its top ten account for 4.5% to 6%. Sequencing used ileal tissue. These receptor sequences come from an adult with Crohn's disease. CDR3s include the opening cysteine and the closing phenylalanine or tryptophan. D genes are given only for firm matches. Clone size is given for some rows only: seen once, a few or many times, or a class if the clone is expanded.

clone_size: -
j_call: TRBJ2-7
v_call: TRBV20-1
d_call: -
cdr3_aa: CSARGQEKQYF
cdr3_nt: TGCAGTGCTAGAGGACAGGAGAAGCAGTACTTC

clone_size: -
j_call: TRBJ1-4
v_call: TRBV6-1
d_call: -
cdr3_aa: CASSGDYNEKLFF
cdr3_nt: TGTGCCAGCAGTGGGGACTATAATGAAAAACTGTTTTTT

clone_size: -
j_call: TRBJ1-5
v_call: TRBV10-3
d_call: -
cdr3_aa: CAGGTGGNQPQHF
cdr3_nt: TGTGCCGGTGGGACGGGGGGCAATCAGCCCCAGCATTTT

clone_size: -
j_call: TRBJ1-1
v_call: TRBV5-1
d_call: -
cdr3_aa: CASKLQNTEAFF
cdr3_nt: TGCGCCAGCAAACTCCAGAACACTGAAGCTTTCTTT

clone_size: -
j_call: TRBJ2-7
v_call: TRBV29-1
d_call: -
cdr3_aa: CSVEIQIRGEQYF
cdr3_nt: TGCAGCGTTGAAATTCAGATCCGGGGCGAGCAGTACTTC

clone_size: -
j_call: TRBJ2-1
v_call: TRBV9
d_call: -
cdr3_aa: CASSVGPSSISHEQFF
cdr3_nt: TGTGCCAGCAGCGTAGGGCCTAGTAGTATCAGCCATGAGCAGTTCTTC

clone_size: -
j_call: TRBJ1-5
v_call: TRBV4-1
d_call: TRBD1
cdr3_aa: CASSLWTGSNQPQHF
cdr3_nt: TGCGCCAGCAGCCTCTGGACAGGGAGCAATCAGCCCCAGCATTTT

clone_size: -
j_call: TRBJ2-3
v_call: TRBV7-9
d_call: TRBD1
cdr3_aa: CASSPPGTGATDTQYF
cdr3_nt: TGTGCCAGCAGCCCTCCCGGGACAGGGGCCACAGATACGCAGTATTTT

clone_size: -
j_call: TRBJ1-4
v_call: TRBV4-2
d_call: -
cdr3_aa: CASSQDGTSTNEKLFF
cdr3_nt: TGTGCCAGCAGCCAAGACGGGACATCAACTAATGAAAAACTGTTTTTT

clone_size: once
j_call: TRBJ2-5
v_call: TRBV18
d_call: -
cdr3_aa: CASSFDRQETQYF
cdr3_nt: TGTGCCAGCTCTTTCGACAGGCAAGAGACCCAGTACTTC

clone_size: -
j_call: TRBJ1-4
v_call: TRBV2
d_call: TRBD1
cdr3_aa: CASSDSATGGEKLFF
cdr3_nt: TGTGCCAGCAGTGATTCGGCGACAGGGGGTGAAAAACTGTTTTTT

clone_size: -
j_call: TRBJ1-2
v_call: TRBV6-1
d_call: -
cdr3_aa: CASSEGVSIYGYTF
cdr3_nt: TGTGCCAGCAGTGAAGGTGTCTCTATCTATGGCTACACCTTC

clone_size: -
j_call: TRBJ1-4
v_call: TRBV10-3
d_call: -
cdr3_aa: CAISVGGVNEKLFF
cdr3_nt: TGTGCCATCAGCGTGGGGGGGGTTAATGAAAAACTGTTTTTT

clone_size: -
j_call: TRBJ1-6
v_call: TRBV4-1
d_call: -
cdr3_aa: CASSQGSRGLSYNSPLHF
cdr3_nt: TGCGCCAGCAGCCAAGGTAGTAGGGGCCTCTCCTATAATTCACCCCTCCACTTT

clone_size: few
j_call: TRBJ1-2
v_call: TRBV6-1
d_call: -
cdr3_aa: CASKQTGRSNYGYTF
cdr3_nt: TGTGCCAGCAAGCAGACAGGCAGGTCTAACTATGGCTACACCTTC

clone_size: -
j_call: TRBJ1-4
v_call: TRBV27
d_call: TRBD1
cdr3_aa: CASTQGQGGEKLFF
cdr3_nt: TGTGCCAGCACCCAGGGACAGGGAGGTGAAAAACTGTTTTTT